This TCR beta chain was sequenced in a study of cytotoxic CD8 clonotypes in ibrutinib-treated CLL. For the study at large: In all, around 10 patients were relapsed/refractory, under 16 were treatment-naive and fewer than 18 were IGHV unmutated. General observations from the study: Upon ibrutinib response clonality rose, and upon progression it fell back toward baseline.

Germline V gene data show CDR1 as MNHNY and CDR2 as SVGAGI (reference sequence). This CDR3 comprises 8 residues. As input for TCR beta libraries, roughly 2.1 micrograms of genomic DNA came from cryopreserved PBMCs. As regards this clone: Its antigen is still unknown. At one end the junction does not follow the germline gene, possibly because of a read error.

Assay used: immunoSEQ multiplex PCR; TCRdb lists only in-frame clones, some missing. The repertoire consists of 300,000 to 350,000 clones, with more than 65% occurring once and the leading ten covering over 5.5%. The source material was PBMCs, sampled before ibrutinib treatment. The clonotype originates from a human donor with chronic lymphocytic leukemia. The chain couples TRBV6-6 to TRBJ1-2; no clear D. This chain's CDR3 is CATLPWAF. The CDR3 nucleotides read TGTGCCACCCTGCCCTGGGCCTTC.